One and the same sample provided the 12 T cell receptor beta chains below, sequenced in a study of blood T cell repertoires in COVID-19. Sequenced by immunoSEQ multiplex PCR; TCRdb stores in-frame clones only, minus some. The top ten clones hold over 9% of a sample with about 98,000 clones, 86% of them seen once. The sequenced sample consisted of peripheral blood. The source of these receptors is a man aged 45-65 years with acute or convalescent COVID-19.

The rearrangement links TRBV2 to TRBJ2-7; TRBD2 aligns across 13 bases. In germline, CDR1 is SNHLY, CDR2 FYNNEI. With 7 bases clipped from V and 5 bases from J, the junction kept 5 bases outside the gene matches. The CDR3 is 14 residues long. The CDR3 DNA reads as TGTGCCAGCAAAGTACTAGCGGGAGGGAACGAGCAGTACTTC. This gives the protein CASKVLAGGNEQYF.

The J gene is TRBJ2-3, the V gene TRBV2; 7 nucleotides agree with TRBD2. Looked up from germline, CDR1 is SNHLY and CDR2 is FYNNEI. The CDR3 sequence is 17 residues long. Trimming at V came to 4 bases and at J to 5 bases, leaving 15 bases not matched to a gene. The CDR3 here is CASSGRVAGLRGDTQYF. The CDR3 bases are TGTGCCAGCAGTGGGAGGGTAGCGGGCCTGCGGGGAGATACGCAGTATTTT.

This clone was seen a few times. This rearrangement joins TRBV5-1 to TRBJ1-5, with D uncertain. The ends were cut back, 3 bases at V and 3 bases at J, with 7 bases in the middle. Per germline, CDR1 SGHRS and CDR2 YFSETQ. CDR3 size: 13 residues. CDR3 protein: CASSSGVNQPQHF. The CDR3 DNA follows: TGCGCCAGCAGCTCCGGGGTCAATCAGCCCCAGCATTTT.

The genes are TRBV6-1 and TRBJ2-7; 8 bases fit TRBD1. Unmatched junction bases numbered 9, after V lost 3 bases and J lost 2 bases. The V gene's germline CDR1 is MNHNS and CDR2 SASEGT. This CDR3 has 16 residues. CDR3 in DNA: TGTGCCAGCAGTGATGTATCAGAGGACAGGGCCTACGAGCAGTACTTC. It translates to CASSDVSEDRAYEQYF.

This clone was counted a single time. The CDR3 reads CASRRRGTGELFF. The DNA of the CDR3 is TGTGCCAGCAGGCGGCGGGGCACCGGGGAGCTGTTTTTT. This sequence joins TRBV6-5 and TRBJ2-2; maybe TRBD2 (6 bases). This CDR3 has 13 amino acids. Trimming took off 6 bases at V and 4 bases at J, with 9 bases between the two ends. Germline values: CDR1 MNHEY, CDR2 SVGAGI.

The chain joins TRBV15 to TRBJ2-2; TRBD1 agrees at 7 bases. This CDR3 is built from 14 residues. V shed 3 bases and J 7 bases; nucleotides not matched to a gene: 5. The germline V gene encodes CDR1 LNHNV and CDR2 YYDKDF (reference sequence). The CDR3 region is CATSSRGFNGELFF. The CDR3 DNA reads TGTGCCACCAGCAGCAGGGGGTTTAACGGGGAGCTGTTTTTT.

The genes are TRBV11-2 and TRBJ1-1; 7 positions match TRBD1. Germline V gives CDR1 SGHAT, CDR2 FQNNGV. Germline trimming cut 6 bases from V and 4 bases from J; bases unmatched to any gene: 17. The CDR3 sequence is 17 residues long. The CDR3 DNA sequence: TGTGCCAGCAGGGAGGGACAGACCCTAATAGAGGGCACTGAAGCTTTCTTT. Translated: CASREGQTLIEGTEAFF.

The chain combines TRBV7-9 with TRBJ2-7; weak D call: TRBD2 (6 bases). Trimming shortened V by 2 bases and J by 6 bases, and 14 bases separated the two germline ends. The CDR3 has 14 residues. Per the germline V gene, CDR1 is SEHNR and CDR2 is FQNEAQ (reference sequence). The CDR3 DNA follows: TGTGCCAGCAGCTTAATAGCGGCCGGGGGCGAGCAGTACTTC. Its protein product is CASSLIAAGGEQYF.

The chain couples TRBV9 to TRBJ2-1, with 8 bases that match TRBD1. This CDR3 is 15 amino acids long. V lost 0 bases and J lost 8; bases outside the gene matches: 7. Germline CDR1 and CDR2: SGDLS and YYNGEE. The chain's CDR3 is CASSVGGTGYYEQFF. CDR3 DNA sequence: TGTGCCAGCAGCGTAGGGGGGACAGGCTATTATGAGCAGTTCTTC.

J is TRBJ1-6 and V is TRBV3-1 (or the pseudogene TRBV3-2); 9 bases are shared with TRBD1. The CDR3 is made up of 18 amino acids. Germline trimming cut 2 bases from V and 1 base from J; bases unmatched to any gene: 6. CDR1 and CDR2 from the germline V gene are LGHDT and YNNKEL (reference sequence). Written as DNA, the CDR3 is TGTGCCAGCAGCCAACCAGGACAGGGGAGGTCCTATAATTCACCCCTCCACTTT. Protein product: CASSQPGQGRSYNSPLHF.

Remarks on this clone: Other DNA sequences of this sample code for an identical CDR3. The chain couples TRBV10-3 to TRBJ2-7; TRBD2 matches 8 bases. V shed 0 bases, J shed 0 bases, and the junction held 1 base outside the gene matches. Germline values: CDR1 ENHRY, CDR2 SYGVKD. The CDR3 has 15 residues. CDR3 region: CAISESGTSSYEQYF. As DNA, the CDR3 is TGTGCCATCAGTGAGTCCGGGACTAGCTCCTACGAGCAGTACTTC.

The rearrangement links TRBV5-1 to TRBJ1-1; 7 bases align to TRBD1. CDR1 SGHRS and CDR2 YFSETQ come from the germline V gene. Trimming cost V 4 bases and J 5 bases; bases outside gene matches: 17. The CDR3 covers 17 residues. CDR3 DNA sequence: TGCGCCAGCAGCCCCTCAGGAATACAGGGGCGGGGTACTGAAGCTTTCTTT. Translating it yields CASSPSGIQGRGTEAFF. Together with reference TRBV5-1 and TRBJ1-1, the CDR3 gives the full variable domain: KAGVTQTPRYLIKTRGQQVTLSCSPISGHRSVSWYQQTPGQGLQFLFEYFSETQRNKGNFPGRFSGRQFSNSRSEMNVSTLELGDSALYLCASSPSGIQGRGTEAFFGQGTRLTVV.